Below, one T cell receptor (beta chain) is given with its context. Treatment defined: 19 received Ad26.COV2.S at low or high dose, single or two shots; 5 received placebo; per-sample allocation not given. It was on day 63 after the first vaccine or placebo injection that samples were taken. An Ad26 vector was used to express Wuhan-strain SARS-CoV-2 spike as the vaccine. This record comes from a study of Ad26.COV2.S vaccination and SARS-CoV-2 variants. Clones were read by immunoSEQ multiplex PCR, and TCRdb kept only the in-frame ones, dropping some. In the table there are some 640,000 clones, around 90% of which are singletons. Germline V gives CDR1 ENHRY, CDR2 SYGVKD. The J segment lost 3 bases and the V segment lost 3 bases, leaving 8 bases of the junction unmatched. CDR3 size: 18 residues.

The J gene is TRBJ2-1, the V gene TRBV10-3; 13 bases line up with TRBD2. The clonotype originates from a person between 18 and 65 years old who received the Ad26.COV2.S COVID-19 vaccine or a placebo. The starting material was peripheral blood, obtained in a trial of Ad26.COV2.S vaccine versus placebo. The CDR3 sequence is CAISDFGLAGVLYNEQFF. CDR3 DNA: TGTGCCATCAGTGACTTCGGACTAGCGGGGGTTCTCTACAATGAGCAGTTCTTC.